Presented here are 25 T cell receptor beta chains from one specimen sequenced in a study of cytomegalovirus exposure and HLA in healthy donors. The PCR used 60 Vbeta and 13 Jbeta primers. Here immunoSEQ multiplex PCR was the method, and the copy in TCRdb shows in-frame clones only, minus some. The sample holds about 40,000 clones. Sequenced: PBMCs. These receptors were collected from a woman in her twenties or thirties in good health and CMV-seronegative.

This rearrangement joins TRBV5-4 to TRBJ2-3; 9 nucleotides line up with TRBD2. J gave up 2 bases and V 1 base, and 5 bases lay outside the gene matches. Germline V gives CDR1 SGHNT, CDR2 YYREEE (reference sequence). CDR3 length: 16 residues. CDR3 residues: CASSLISGGPTDTQYF. The CDR3 nucleotides are TGTGCCAGCAGCTTGATTAGCGGGGGCCCCACAGATACGCAGTATTTT.

The CDR3 here is CASSIKRTPRGEKLFF. The CDR3 DNA follows: TGTGCCAGTAGCATAAAAAGGACACCGAGAGGTGAAAAACTGTTTTTT. The chain has TRBV19 and TRBJ1-4; TRBD1 is a possible D gene (5 bases). Per the germline V gene, CDR1 is LNHDA and CDR2 is SQIVND (reference sequence). This CDR3 has 16 amino acids. The germline V and J ends were trimmed by 6 bases and 7 bases, with 21 bases remaining between them.

V and J are TRBV2 and TRBJ2-7; weak D call: TRBD2 (6 bases). The germline gives CDR1 SNHLY, CDR2 FYNNEI. The germline V and J ends were trimmed by 8 bases and 3 bases, with 11 bases remaining between them. The CDR3 has 12 residues. For the CDR3, the DNA is TGTGCCAGCGGGGGGTCCGTCTACGAGCAGTACTTC. Protein: CASGGSVYEQYF.

The chain couples TRBV20-1 to TRBJ1-1; no clear D gene. Trimming left V 3 bases short and J 8 bases short, with 10 bases between. The V gene's germline CDR1 is DFQATT and CDR2 SNEGSKA (reference sequence). This CDR3 spans 11 amino acids. CDR3 DNA: TGCAGTGCTAGGGGAACGGGAGAAGCTTTCTTT. Amino acids: CSARGTGEAFF.

The rearrangement joins TRBV7-9 to TRBJ1-1; possible D gene TRBD1, 6 bases. Germline-derived CDR1 and CDR2 are SEHNR and FQNEAQ (reference sequence). The CDR3 totals 15 residues. V was cut by 4 bases and J by 4 bases, with 16 bases left in between. DNA for the CDR3: TGTGCCAGCAGCTATGGGGAAGGGGGTTTCACTGAAGCTTTCTTT. It specifies CASSYGEGGFTEAFF. Combining the CDR3 with reference TRBV7-9 and TRBJ1-1 gives the whole variable domain DTGVSQNPRHKITKRGQNVTFRCDPISEHNRLYWYRQTLGQGPEFLTYFQNEAQLEKSRLLSDRFSAERPKGSFSTLEIQRTEQGDSAMYLCASSYGEGGFTEAFFGQGTRLTVV.

This chain connects TRBV30 to TRBJ2-7; TRBD2 agrees at 7 bases. The CDR3 is made up of 17 amino acids. The V gene's germline CDR1 is GTSNPN and CDR2 SVGIG (reference sequence). With V trimmed by 1 base and J by 4 bases, 16 bases remained unmatched. The chain's CDR3 is CAWSARGRLADGYEQYF. The DNA of the CDR3 is TGTGCCTGGAGTGCCCGGGGGAGGCTAGCGGACGGGTACGAGCAGTACTTC.

This chain connects TRBV27 to TRBJ2-7; D is possibly TRBD1 (6 bases). This CDR3 spans 15 amino acids. Trimming removed 5 bases from V and 2 bases from J, with 16 bases in between. The germline V gene has CDR1 MNHEY and CDR2 SMNVEV (reference sequence). Written as DNA, the CDR3 is TGTGCCAGCAGTCCCTCGGACAGTCTGACCTACGAGCAGTACTTC. This encodes CASSPSDSLTYEQYF.

V and J are TRBV19 and TRBJ1-5, with TRBD1 matching 7 bases. Germline CDR1 and CDR2: LNHDA and SQIVND (reference sequence). Trimming at V came to 6 bases and at J to 3 bases, leaving 8 bases not matched to a gene. The CDR3 has 15 residues. The CDR3 region has the DNA TGTGCCAGTAGCCAGGACAGGTCCGACAATCAGCCCCAGCATTTT. Its protein is CASSQDRSDNQPQHF.

The rearrangement links TRBV9 to TRBJ1-3, with TRBD1 identical over 7 bases. The germline CDR1 and CDR2 sequences are SGDLS and YYNGEE. Trimming removed 4 bases from V and 2 bases from J; junction bases left unmatched: 3. This CDR3 comprises 14 residues. DNA of the CDR3: TGTGCCAGCAGCCGGGGGACAGCTGGAAACACCATATATTTT. It translates to CASSRGTAGNTIYF.

The chain couples TRBV6-6 to TRBJ2-7; D is undetermined. The germline CDR1 and CDR2 sequences are MNHNY and SVGAGI (reference sequence). The CDR3 covers 12 residues. Deletions cut 2 bases from V and 6 bases from J, with 8 bases between. CDR3 nucleotide sequence: TGTGCCAGCAGTTACCCTCTTTCCGAGCAGTACTTC. This translates into CASSYPLSEQYF.

V and J are TRBV30 and TRBJ2-7, with D possibly matching TRBD2 (5 bases). The V gene's germline CDR1 is GTSNPN and CDR2 SVGIG (reference sequence). The CDR3 loop spans 13 amino acids. V lost 0 bases to trimming and J lost 3 bases, with 9 bases between them. CDR3 nucleotides: TGTGCCTGGAGTGTAAGTAGCGACTACGAGCAGTACTTC. It specifies CAWSVSSDYEQYF.

J is TRBJ1-1 and V is TRBV7-9; possibly TRBD1 for D (5 bases). Trimming left V 5 bases short and J 1 base short, with 11 bases between. This CDR3 contains 14 residues. The V gene's germline CDR1 is SEHNR and CDR2 FQNEAQ (reference sequence). Written as DNA, the CDR3 is TGTGCCAGCAGCGGTTCGGGGGGGAACACTGAAGCTTTCTTT. This translates into CASSGSGGNTEAFF.

V is TRBV20-1 and J is TRBJ1-5, with D perhaps TRBD1 (6 bases). V was pared by 7 bases and J by 7 bases, with 11 bases between. Germline V gene sequence: CDR1 DFQATT, CDR2 SNEGSKA (reference sequence). CDR3 length equals 11 residues. DNA of the CDR3: TGCAGTGGGGGGCCGGGGCAGCCCCAGCATTTT. This sequence encodes CSGGPGQPQHF.

The chain joins TRBV29-1 to TRBJ1-4; tentatively, D is TRBD1 (5 bases). V lost 5 bases to trimming and J lost 4 bases, with 11 bases between them. The germline gives CDR1 SQVTM, CDR2 ANQGSEA. The CDR3 runs to 13 residues. The CDR3 DNA is TGCAGCGTTCAGGGACTCTATAATGAAAAACTGTTTTTT. Translating gives CSVQGLYNEKLFF.

The V and J genes are TRBV9 and TRBJ2-1; TRBD2 might be the D (7 bases). The CDR3 is 15 amino acids. Germline V gives CDR1 SGDLS, CDR2 YYNGEE. V was trimmed by 2 bases and J by 5 bases, leaving 14 bases between them. The CDR3 region is CASSVGRGGDNEQFF. The CDR3, as DNA: TGTGCCAGCAGCGTCGGGCGCGGGGGCGACAATGAGCAGTTCTTC.

This chain joins TRBV5-6 and TRBJ1-4; D unresolved. The CDR3 sequence is 17 residues long. The V gene lost 2 bases and the J gene lost 2 bases, with 16 bases spanning the gap. In germline, CDR1 is SGHDT, CDR2 YYEEEE. The CDR3 coding sequence is TGTGCCAGCAGCTTCGGGCTCTCGGGAAGGACTAATGAAAAACTGTTTTTT. Its protein is CASSFGLSGRTNEKLFF. Complete variable domain (other parts from reference TRBV5-6 and TRBJ1-4): DAGVTQSPTHLIKTRGQQVTLRCSPKSGHDTVSWYQQALGQGPQFIFQYYEEEERQRGNFPDRFSGHQFPNYSSELNVNALLLGDSALYLCASSFGLSGRTNEKLFFGSGTQLSVL.

V and J are TRBV6-5 and TRBJ1-2, with D possibly matching TRBD1 (6 bases). Germline V gene data show CDR1 as MNHEY and CDR2 as SVGAGI. The germline V and J ends were trimmed by 3 bases and 6 bases, with 20 bases remaining between them. The CDR3 spans 16 residues. The CDR3 loop is CASSYFGTLDSDGYTF. Written as DNA, the CDR3 is TGTGCCAGCAGTTATTTCGGGACACTAGACTCCGATGGCTACACCTTC.

The gene calls are TRBV7-8 and TRBJ2-7, with a tentative D call TRBD1 (6 bases). Trimming took 0 bases from V and 4 from J, leaving 10 bases between them. This CDR3 is 14 amino acids long. CDR1 and CDR2 from the germline V gene are SGHVS and FQNEAQ. CDR3 residues: CASSLALQGYEQYF. In DNA form, the CDR3 reads TGTGCCAGCAGCTTAGCGCTCCAGGGGTACGAGCAGTACTTC.

The chain combines TRBV6-5 with TRBJ2-3, with a possible D match to TRBD2 (5 bases). This CDR3 has 12 residues. CDR1 and CDR2 (germline): MNHEY, SVGAGI. The V end lost 2 bases, the J end lost 8 bases, and 8 bases lay between the germline ends. The chain's CDR3 is CASSYGAGTQYF. CDR3 coding DNA: TGTGCCAGCAGTTACGGTGCGGGTACGCAGTATTTT.

The V and J genes are TRBV4-1 and TRBJ2-7; D possibly corresponds to TRBD1 (5 bases). CDR3 size: 13 residues. CDR1 is MGHRA, CDR2 YSYEKL, per germline. Trimming shortened V by 4 bases and J by 2 bases, and 9 bases separated the two germline ends. The CDR3 protein is CASSLQETYEQYF. In nucleotides, the CDR3 is TGCGCCAGCAGCCTACAGGAGACCTACGAGCAGTACTTC.

V usage is TRBV6-1 and J usage is TRBJ2-7, with D possibly TRBD1 on 6 matching bases. V was cut by 6 bases and J by 7 bases, with 16 bases left in between. The CDR3 length is 13 residues. The germline gives CDR1 MNHNS, CDR2 SASEGT. The CDR3 loop is CASSQKGVEEQYF. The CDR3 coding sequence is TGTGCCAGCAGCCAAAAGGGGGTGGAGGAGCAGTACTTC.

The V gene is TRBV30, the J gene TRBJ2-3; 14 bases agree with TRBD2. From germline, CDR1 is GTSNPN and CDR2 SVGIG (reference sequence). The J segment lost 1 base and the V segment lost 3 bases, leaving 9 bases of the junction unmatched. This CDR3 has 18 residues. The CDR3 nucleotides are TGTGCCTGGAGCGGGGGACTAGCGGGAGTAGGGGGCACAGATACGCAGTATTTT. Protein: CAWSGGLAGVGGTDTQYF.

The chain recombines TRBV6-1 with TRBJ2-7, with 13 bases identical to TRBD2. The germline V gene encodes CDR1 MNHNS and CDR2 SASEGT. The CDR3 has 16 amino acids. After removal of 0 bases from V and 6 bases from J, the junction contained 5 bases not matched to a gene. The CDR3 here is CASSEAFRLAGGEQYF. CDR3 sequence (DNA): TGTGCCAGCAGTGAAGCGTTCCGACTAGCGGGAGGCGAGCAGTACTTC.

The chain has TRBV2 and TRBJ2-5, with TRBD1 as a possible D gene (6 bases). Deletions cut 6 bases from V and 1 base from J, with 15 bases between. From germline, CDR1 is SNHLY and CDR2 FYNNEI. The CDR3 is 15 amino acids. The CDR3 nucleotides are TGTGCCAGCAGGGGCCCAGGGGTACGCCAAGAGACCCAGTACTTC. This translates into CASRGPGVRQETQYF.

This chain links TRBV4-1 with TRBJ2-2; TRBD2 agrees at 9 bases. V gave up 10 bases and J gave up 4 bases; unmatched junction bases: 16. This CDR3 is built from 17 residues. The germline V gene has CDR1 MGHRA and CDR2 YSYEKL. The CDR3 DNA follows: TGCGCCACCGCGCCTCGAATAGCGGGAGCGGGCACCGGGGAGCTGTTTTTT. Its protein product is CATAPRIAGAGTGELFF.